These 27 T cell receptor beta chains originate from one sample sequenced in a study of blood T cell repertoires in COVID-19. The data were produced by immunoSEQ multiplex PCR, yet TCRdb's version contains in-frame clones alone and is incomplete. The sample carries about 250,000 clones, roughly four fifths recorded once. Sequencing was performed on peripheral blood. The receptors were gathered from a man older than 75 with acute or convalescent COVID-19.

V is TRBV9 and J is TRBJ2-7; D not resolved. Trimming pared 4 bases from V and 1 base from J, leaving 21 bases between. Germline CDR1 and CDR2: SGDLS and YYNGEE. This CDR3 has 17 residues. This CDR3 reads CASSSSLIGASSYEQYF. In DNA form, the CDR3 reads TGTGCCAGCAGCTCGTCCCTAATAGGAGCGTCGTCCTACGAGCAGTACTTC.

V is TRBV28 and J is TRBJ2-1; 7 nucleotides agree with TRBD2. The CDR3 length is 14 residues. Trimming took 8 bases from V and 8 from J; bases not matched to a gene: 12. Germline V gives CDR1 MDHEN, CDR2 SYDVKM. The CDR3 region has the DNA TGTGCCAGCTCGACGCGGACTAGGGGCGATGAGCAGTTCTTC. Protein: CASSTRTRGDEQFF.

The chain joins TRBV1 to TRBJ1-5. TRBV1 is classified as a pseudogene. This CDR3 spans 22 amino acids. As DNA, the CDR3 is TGCACCAGCAGCCAAGACGGATTGGAACGGACCGGGGGAGGCCGAGGCAATCAGCCCCAGCATTTT. The encoded protein is CTSSQDGLERTGGGRGNQPQHF.

The gene calls are TRBV29-1 and TRBJ1-1, with a tentative D call TRBD1 (5 bases). V was trimmed by 7 bases and J by 4 bases, leaving 10 bases between them. Germline loops: CDR1 SQVTM, CDR2 ANQGSEA. The CDR3 consists of 11 residues. This CDR3 is CSAADSTEAFF. The CDR3 DNA sequence: TGCAGCGCCGCTGACAGCACTGAAGCTTTCTTT.

CDR3 region: CASSQVGGYNSPLHF. CDR3 nucleotide sequence: TGTGCCAGCAGCCAAGTGGGGGGCTATAATTCACCCCTCCACTTT. The V call is TRBV3-1 (or the pseudogene TRBV3-2), the J call TRBJ1-6; tentative D call: TRBD1 (5 bases). Germline CDR1 is LGHDT and CDR2 is YNNKEL (reference sequence). V was clipped by 1 base and J by 3 bases, with 7 bases between them. CDR3 length equals 15 residues.

This chain joins TRBV7-9 and TRBJ2-1; unclear D gene. The length of the CDR3 is 12 residues. Between the trimmed V and J ends, which lost 2 bases and 3 bases, there was a span of 2 bases. The germline V gene has CDR1 SEHNR and CDR2 FQNEAQ (reference sequence). The CDR3 region is CASSLYYNEQFF. The CDR3 DNA follows: TGTGCCAGCAGCTTATACTACAATGAGCAGTTCTTC.

The chain carries TRBV4-2 and TRBJ1-2, with a weak D call TRBD1 (5 bases). The CDR3 spans 16 residues. The V gene's germline CDR1 is LGHNA and CDR2 YNFKEQ. V lost 0 bases and J lost 2, with 13 bases in between. DNA of the CDR3: TGTGCCAGCAGCCAAGATAGGGGATTCACAAACTATGGCTACACCTTC. It translates to CASSQDRGFTNYGYTF.

In its sample, this clone was seen once. The chain employs TRBV5-1 and TRBJ2-2; perhaps TRBD1 as D (6 bases). Germline CDR1 and CDR2: SGHRS and YFSETQ. The CDR3 covers 14 residues. Between the trimmed V and J ends, which lost 5 bases and 0 bases, there was a span of 8 bases. This chain's CDR3 is CASRGTPNTGELFF. CDR3 DNA: TGCGCCAGCAGGGGGACACCGAACACCGGGGAGCTGTTTTTT.

V and J are TRBV6-5 and TRBJ2-3, with D perhaps matching TRBD1 (5 bases). The CDR3 spans 15 residues. V was trimmed by 6 bases and J by 1 base, leaving 14 bases between them. Germline lookup yields CDR1 MNHEY and CDR2 SVGAGI. CDR3 protein: CASRHQGSGTDTQYF. Here the CDR3 DNA reads TGTGCCAGCAGGCATCAGGGCAGTGGCACAGATACGCAGTATTTT.

The J gene is TRBJ1-4, the V gene TRBV5-5; 9 bases map to TRBD1. The germline CDR1 and CDR2 sequences are SGHKS and YYEKEE (reference sequence). V trimming: 0 bases; J trimming: 8 bases; junction bases outside the gene matches: 8. The CDR3 is 16 residues long. The CDR3 loop is CASSLATGTGREKLFF. CDR3 DNA: TGTGCCAGCAGCTTGGCCACCGGGACAGGGAGGGAAAAACTGTTTTTT.

This clone was detected once. As DNA, the CDR3 is TGTGCCAGCAGCTACAAAATAGATACGCAGTATTTT. Residues: CASSYKIDTQYF. V usage is TRBV7-9 and J usage is TRBJ2-3; unclear D gene. This CDR3 comprises 12 residues. Germline V gene sequence: CDR1 SEHNR, CDR2 FQNEAQ (reference sequence). V was pared by 4 bases and J by 5 bases, with 7 bases between. Looking up the rest from reference TRBV7-9 and TRBJ2-3 gives the full variable domain: DTGVSQNPRHKITKRGQNVTFRCDPISEHNRLYWYRQTLGQGPEFLTYFQNEAQLEKSRLLSDRFSAERPKGSFSTLEIQRTEQGDSAMYLCASSYKIDTQYFGPGTRLTVL.

The J gene is TRBJ2-7, the V gene TRBV3-1 (or the pseudogene TRBV3-2), with D perhaps matching TRBD2 (6 bases). Between the trimmed V and J ends, which lost 4 bases and 2 bases, there was a span of 12 bases. This CDR3 comprises 14 residues. Looked up from germline, CDR1 is LGHDT and CDR2 is YNNKEL (reference sequence). The CDR3 bases are TGTGCCAGCAGCCCCTCCGGGACTGCCTACGAGCAGTACTTC. Translation gives CASSPSGTAYEQYF.

The CDR3 DNA is TGTGCCATCAGTGAGGGGACAGGGGGTACCTACGAGCAGTACTTC. The encoded protein is CAISEGTGGTYEQYF. The chain has TRBV10-3 and TRBJ2-7, with 11 bases matching TRBD1. V lost 2 bases and J lost 2; bases outside the gene matches: 2. Germline V gene data show CDR1 as ENHRY and CDR2 as SYGVKD. The CDR3 sequence is 15 residues long.

This chain uses TRBV7-2 with TRBJ1-3, with TRBD1 as a possible D gene (6 bases). The CDR3 is 15 residues long. The V end was cut by 3 bases, the J end by 0 bases, with 9 bases between. CDR1 is SGHTA and CDR2 is FQGNSA in the germline V gene. This CDR3 is CASSFTGSSGNTIYF. In DNA form, the CDR3 reads TGTGCCAGCAGCTTCACAGGGAGCTCTGGAAACACCATATATTTT.

The rearrangement uses TRBV13 and TRBJ2-7; D remains unclear. V was cut by 5 bases and J by 0 bases, with 5 bases left in between. Per germline, CDR1 PRHDT and CDR2 FYEKMQ (reference sequence). The CDR3 spans 12 residues. This CDR3 is CASSRSSYEQYF. The CDR3 coding sequence is TGTGCCAGCAGCAGGAGCTCCTACGAGCAGTACTTC.

CDR3 loop: CASSMGRRIAKNIQYF. Written as DNA, the CDR3 is TGTGCCAGTAGTATGGGGCGAAGAATAGCCAAAAACATTCAGTACTTC. The chain uses TRBV19 and TRBJ2-4; the D gene is possibly TRBD1 (5 bases). Looked up from germline, CDR1 is LNHDA and CDR2 is SQIVND (reference sequence). V was cut by 3 bases and J by 0 bases, with 12 bases left in between. CDR3 length equals 16 residues.

CDR3 coding DNA: TGTGCCAGCACCCCTATGAGAGGGGGCTACGAGCAGTACTTC. It codes for CASTPMRGGYEQYF. This rearrangement joins TRBV6-5 to TRBJ2-7, with D maybe TRBD1 (6 bases). The CDR3 is 14 residues long. Germline V lookup: CDR1 MNHEY, CDR2 SVGAGI. Between the trimmed V and J ends, which lost 7 bases and 3 bases, there was a span of 16 bases.

The J gene is TRBJ2-2, the V gene TRBV5-6, with TRBD1 as a possible D gene (6 bases). There are 18 residues in the CDR3. Germline lookup yields CDR1 SGHDT and CDR2 YYEEEE. The ends were cut back, 7 bases at V and 3 bases at J, with 25 bases in the middle. The CDR3: CASQPGVSATGYTGELFF. CDR3 bases: TGTGCCAGCCAGCCCGGAGTGTCCGCGACAGGATACACCGGGGAGCTGTTTTTT.

The CDR3 DNA is TGTGCCAGCAGTCGAGGGGAGCTAATGAACACCGGGGAGCTGTTTTTT. Encoded protein: CASSRGELMNTGELFF. The chain has TRBV6-6 and TRBJ2-2; tentatively, D is TRBD1 or TRBD2 (5 bases each). Germline V CDR1 and CDR2: MNHNY, SVGAGI (reference sequence). There are 16 residues in the CDR3. V was cut by 5 bases and J by 1 base, with 14 bases left in between.

V and J are TRBV7-6 and TRBJ1-2, with D possibly being TRBD1 (6 bases). V dropped 3 bases and J dropped 4 bases, with 18 bases sitting between them. The CDR3 totals 16 residues. The germline V gene encodes CDR1 SGHVS and CDR2 FNYEAQ. CDR3 nucleotides: TGTGCCAGCAGCTTTGGGCCTTCGGGACACCTCTATGGCTACACCTTC. Translation gives CASSFGPSGHLYGYTF. The full variable domain, in which reference TRBV7-6 and TRBJ1-2 provide the parts outside the CDR3, is GAGVSQSPRYKVTKRGQDVALRCDPISGHVSLYWYRQALGQGPEFLTYFNYEAQQDKSGLPNDRFSAERPEGSISTLTIQRTEQRDSAMYRCASSFGPSGHLYGYTFGSGTRLTVV.

This clone was counted between two and nine times. J is TRBJ2-5 and V is TRBV11-2, with TRBD1 matching over 9 bases. The CDR3 is made up of 14 amino acids. J gave up 3 bases and V 5 bases, and 4 bases lay outside the gene matches. Germline assignment: CDR1 SGHAT and CDR2 FQNNGV. The CDR3 nucleotides are TGTGCCAGCAGCCCCGGGACAGGGAAAGAGACCCAGTACTTC. Translated: CASSPGTGKETQYF.

This clone has only one observation. V gene TRBV7-9 combines with J gene TRBJ1-1, with 10 bases that match TRBD1. The V segment lost 5 bases and the J segment 2 bases; nucleotides outside the gene matches: 5. This CDR3 is 15 amino acids long. The germline V gene has CDR1 SEHNR and CDR2 FQNEAQ (reference sequence). CDR3 in DNA: TGTGCCAGCAGCGCGACAGGGGGCCCTAACACTGAAGCTTTCTTT. Translation gives CASSATGGPNTEAFF.

CDR3 in amino acids: CASSLAGREQYF. In nucleotides, the CDR3 is TGCGCCAGCAGCTTGGCAGGGAGGGAGCAGTACTTC. The rearrangement uses TRBV5-1 and TRBJ2-7; D might be TRBD2 (6 bases). CDR3 length: 12 amino acids. The germline V and J ends were trimmed by 0 bases and 7 bases, with 8 bases remaining between them. Germline values: CDR1 SGHRS, CDR2 YFSETQ. Full variable domain (rest looked up from reference TRBV5-1 and TRBJ2-7): KAGVTQTPRYLIKTRGQQVTLSCSPISGHRSVSWYQQTPGQGLQFLFEYFSETQRNKGNFPGRFSGRQFSNSRSEMNVSTLELGDSALYLCASSLAGREQYFGPGTRLTVT.

This clone was detected only a few times. The V and J genes are TRBV24-1 and TRBJ2-7; a possible D gene is TRBD1 (5 bases). Germline V lookup: CDR1 KGHDR, CDR2 SFDVKD. Trimming cost V 10 bases and J 2 bases, with 23 bases left between them. This CDR3 has 16 amino acids. The chain's CDR3 is CATKGPLIQGPYEQYF. In nucleotides, the CDR3 is TGTGCCACGAAAGGCCCCCTGATCCAGGGCCCCTACGAGCAGTACTTC.

In this sample, this clone turned up once. In DNA, the CDR3 is TGTGCCAGCAGCTTGGGAGGTACGCAGTATTTT. This sequence encodes CASSLGGTQYF. The V and J genes are TRBV5-4 and TRBJ2-3; D uncertain. Germline lookup yields CDR1 SGHNT and CDR2 YYREEE (reference sequence). The CDR3 loop spans 11 amino acids. V lost 0 bases and J lost 8, with 4 bases in between.

The chain combines TRBV5-4 with TRBJ2-1; 13 bases align to TRBD2. The CDR3 is made up of 19 amino acids. In germline, CDR1 is SGHNT, CDR2 YYREEE (reference sequence). J lost 2 bases, V lost 0 bases, and 8 bases had no gene match. CDR3 in amino acids: CASSLGLAGGKGPYNEQFF. For the CDR3, the DNA is TGTGCCAGCAGCTTGGGACTAGCGGGAGGAAAAGGACCCTACAATGAGCAGTTCTTC.

V usage is TRBV6-6 and J usage is TRBJ2-1; D gene unclear. The V gene's germline CDR1 is MNHNY and CDR2 SVGAGI (reference sequence). The CDR3 has 13 residues. V dropped 2 bases and J dropped 6 bases, with 8 bases sitting between them. CDR3 region: CASSYVSSNEQFF. In DNA, the CDR3 is TGTGCCAGCAGTTACGTGAGCTCCAATGAGCAGTTCTTC.